This T cell receptor beta chain was obtained from a study of technical replicates of blood from a few donors. This clone is a singleton in its sample. Here immunoSEQ multiplex PCR was the method, and the copy in TCRdb shows in-frame clones only, minus some. The top ten clones hold about 0.4% of a sample with 75,000 to 80,000 clones, around 94% of them seen once. The receptor's source is a human donor in good health. Sequencing was carried out using T cells isolated from PBMCs.

In nucleotides, the CDR3 is TGTGCCAGCAGCCCAGGGGTTTATAGCAATCAGCCCCAGCATTTT. Its protein is CASSPGVYSNQPQHF. This chain uses TRBV7-2 with TRBJ1-5, with D perhaps matching TRBD1 (6 bases). Trimming took 5 bases from V and 0 from J, leaving 11 bases between them. The CDR3 contains 15 residues. Germline CDR1 SGHTA, CDR2 FQGNSA. The full variable domain, rest sourced from reference TRBV7-2 and TRBJ1-5, is GAGVSQSPSNKVTEKGKDVELRCDPISGHTALYWYRQSLGQGLEFLIYFQGNSAPDKSGLPSDRFSAERTGGSVSTLTIQRTQQEDSAVYLCASSPGVYSNQPQHFGDGTRLSIL.